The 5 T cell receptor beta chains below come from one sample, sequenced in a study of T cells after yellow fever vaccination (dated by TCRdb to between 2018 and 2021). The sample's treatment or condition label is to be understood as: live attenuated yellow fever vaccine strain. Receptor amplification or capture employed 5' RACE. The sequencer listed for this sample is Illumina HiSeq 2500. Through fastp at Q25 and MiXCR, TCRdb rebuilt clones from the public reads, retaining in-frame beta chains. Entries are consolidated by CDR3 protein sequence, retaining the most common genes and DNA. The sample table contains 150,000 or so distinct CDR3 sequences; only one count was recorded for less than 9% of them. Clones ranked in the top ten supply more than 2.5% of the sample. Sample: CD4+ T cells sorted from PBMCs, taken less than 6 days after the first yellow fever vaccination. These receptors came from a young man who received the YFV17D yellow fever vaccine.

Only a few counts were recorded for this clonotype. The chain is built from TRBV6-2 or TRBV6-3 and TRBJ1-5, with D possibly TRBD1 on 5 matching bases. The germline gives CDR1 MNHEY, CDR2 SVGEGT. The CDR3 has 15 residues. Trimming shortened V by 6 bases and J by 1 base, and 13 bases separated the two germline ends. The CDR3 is CASSTLGQSNQPQHF. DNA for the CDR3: TGTGCCAGCAGCACCCTGGGGCAGAGCAATCAGCCCCAGCATTTT.

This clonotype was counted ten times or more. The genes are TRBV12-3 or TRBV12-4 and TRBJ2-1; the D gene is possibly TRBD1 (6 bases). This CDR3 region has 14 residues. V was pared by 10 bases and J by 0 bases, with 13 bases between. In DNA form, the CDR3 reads TGTGCCACACGACGAGGGGGCTCCTACAATGAGCAGTTCTTC. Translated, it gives CATRRGGSYNEQFF.

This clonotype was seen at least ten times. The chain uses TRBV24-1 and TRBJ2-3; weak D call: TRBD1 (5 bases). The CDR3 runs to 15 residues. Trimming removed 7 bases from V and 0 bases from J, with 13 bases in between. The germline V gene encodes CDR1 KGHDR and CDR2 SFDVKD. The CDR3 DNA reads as TGTGCCACCAGCACAGGCTATACTAGCACAGATACGCAGTATTTT. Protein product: CATSTGYTSTDTQYF.

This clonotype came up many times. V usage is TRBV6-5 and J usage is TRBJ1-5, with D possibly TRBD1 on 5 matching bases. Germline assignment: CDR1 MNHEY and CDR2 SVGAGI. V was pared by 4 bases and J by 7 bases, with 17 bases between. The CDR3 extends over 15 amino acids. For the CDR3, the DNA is TGTGCCAGCAGTTTAACCAGTCAGGGCAGACAGCCCCAGCATTTT. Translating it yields CASSLTSQGRQPQHF.

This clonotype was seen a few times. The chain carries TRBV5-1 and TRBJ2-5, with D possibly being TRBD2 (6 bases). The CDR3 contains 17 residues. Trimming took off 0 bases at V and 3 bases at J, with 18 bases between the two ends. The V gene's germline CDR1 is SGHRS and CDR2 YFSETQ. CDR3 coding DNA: TGCGCCAGCAGCTTGGGGCTAGCGAGCGGGCCGGAAGAGACCCAGTACTTC. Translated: CASSLGLASGPEETQYF.